This T cell receptor (beta chain) was identified during a study of T cell responses to AZD1222 COVID-19 vaccine. Trimming left V 4 bases short and J 4 bases short, with 22 bases between. The CDR3 loop spans 17 amino acids. The germline V gene encodes CDR1 LGHNA and CDR2 YSLEER. Study-wide results and caveats: Clonal diversity was possibly underestimated; the donors were predominantly white British and more often female.

A remark on this clone: No antigen is known for it.

Clones were read by immunoSEQ multiplex PCR, and TCRdb kept only the in-frame ones, dropping some. The table includes about 120,000 clones, about 90% detected once. This specimen consisted of peripheral blood, obtained on day 0 of AZD1222 vaccination. This TCR was recovered from an adult in good health. This rearrangement joins TRBV4-3 to TRBJ1-2; D may be TRBD1 (5 bases). In DNA form, the CDR3 reads TGCGCCAGCAGCCCAATCGGCACAGTGGGACCCAGCTATGGCTACACCTTC. Amino acid sequence: CASSPIGTVGPSYGYTF.